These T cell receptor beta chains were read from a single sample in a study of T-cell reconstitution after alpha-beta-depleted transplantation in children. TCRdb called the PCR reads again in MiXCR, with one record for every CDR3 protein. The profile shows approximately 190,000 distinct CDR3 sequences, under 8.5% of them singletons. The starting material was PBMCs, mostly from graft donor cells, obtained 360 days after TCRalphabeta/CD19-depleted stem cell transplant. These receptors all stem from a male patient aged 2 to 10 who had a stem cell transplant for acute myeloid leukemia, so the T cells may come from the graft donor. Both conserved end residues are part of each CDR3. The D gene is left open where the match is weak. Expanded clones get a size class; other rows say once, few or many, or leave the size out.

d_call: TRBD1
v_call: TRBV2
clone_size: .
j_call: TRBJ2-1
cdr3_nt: TGTGCCAGCATCAGGGACAGGGTAAATGAGCAGTTCTTC
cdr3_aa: CASIRDRVNEQFF

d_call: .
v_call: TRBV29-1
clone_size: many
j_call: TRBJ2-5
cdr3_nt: TGCAGCGTTGGGCGGGGCTCAGAGACCCAGTACTTC
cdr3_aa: CSVGRGSETQYF

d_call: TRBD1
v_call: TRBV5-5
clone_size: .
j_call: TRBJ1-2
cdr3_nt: TGTGCCAGCAGCATAAACAGGGGTGGCTACACCTTC
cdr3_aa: CASSINRGGYTF

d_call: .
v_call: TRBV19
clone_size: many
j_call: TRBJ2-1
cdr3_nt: TGTGCCAGTAGTGAACCGCCGGGGACCTACAATGAGCAGTTCTTC
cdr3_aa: CASSEPPGTYNEQFF

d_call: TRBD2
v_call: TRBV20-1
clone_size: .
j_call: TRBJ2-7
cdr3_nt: TGCAGTGCTTCCTTCGTACTAGCGGGAGGTTACGAGCAGTACTTC
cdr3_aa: CSASFVLAGGYEQYF

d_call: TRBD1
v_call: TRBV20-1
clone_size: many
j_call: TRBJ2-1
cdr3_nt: TGCAGTGCTAGATTAGGGACAGGGCCCTACAATGAGCAGTTCTTC
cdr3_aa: CSARLGTGPYNEQFF

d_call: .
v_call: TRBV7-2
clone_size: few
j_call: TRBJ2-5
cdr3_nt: TGTGCCAGCAGCTTAGTCGCCAGCGGAGAGACCCAGTACTTC
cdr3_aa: CASSLVASGETQYF

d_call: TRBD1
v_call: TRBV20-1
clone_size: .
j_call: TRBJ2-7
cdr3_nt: TGCAGTGCTGCAGACAGGGCTAGCTCCTACGAGCAGTACTTC
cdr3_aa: CSAADRASSYEQYF

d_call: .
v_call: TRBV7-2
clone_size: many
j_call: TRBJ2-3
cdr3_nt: TGTGCCAGCAAAGGGGGGTACACAGATACGCAGTATTTT
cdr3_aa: CASKGGYTDTQYF

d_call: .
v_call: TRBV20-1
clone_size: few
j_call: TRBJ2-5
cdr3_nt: TGCAGTGCGTGGAACGGAGGGCCAGAGACCCAGTACTTC
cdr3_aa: CSAWNGGPETQYF

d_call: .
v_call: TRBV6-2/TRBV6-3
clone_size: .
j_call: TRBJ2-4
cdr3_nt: TGTGCCAGCAGTGCGACGAAGTTAGCCAAAAACATTCAGTACTTC
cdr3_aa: CASSATKLAKNIQYF

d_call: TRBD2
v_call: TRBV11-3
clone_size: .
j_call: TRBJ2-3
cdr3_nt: TGTGCCAGCAGCTTAGTACGGACTAGCGGGTCTAGCACAGATACGCAGTATTTT
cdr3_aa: CASSLVRTSGSSTDTQYF

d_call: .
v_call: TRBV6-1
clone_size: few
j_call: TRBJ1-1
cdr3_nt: TGTGCCAGCACCCAGACATTGAACACTGAAGCTTTCTTT
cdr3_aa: CASTQTLNTEAFF

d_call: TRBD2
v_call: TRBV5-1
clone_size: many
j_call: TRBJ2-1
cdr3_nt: TGCGCCAGCAGCTTCGGCTCGGGAGGGCCGACCAATGAGCAGTTCTTC
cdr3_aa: CASSFGSGGPTNEQFF

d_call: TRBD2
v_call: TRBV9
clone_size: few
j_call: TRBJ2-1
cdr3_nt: TGTGCCAGCGCTAGCGGGCCCCCTTGGGAGAATGAGCAGTTCTTC
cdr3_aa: CASASGPPWENEQFF

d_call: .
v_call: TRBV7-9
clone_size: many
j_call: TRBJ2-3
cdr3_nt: TGTGCCAGCAGCTTAGAGCCCCAGGTTACAGATACGCAGTATTTT
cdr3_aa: CASSLEPQVTDTQYF